Following are 30 T cell receptor beta chains from one sample sequenced in a study of beta chain features in type 1 diabetes. Of the isolated RNA, all was reverse transcribed, and so the sequenced material was expressed TCRB transcripts. Generated by immunoSEQ multiplex PCR, the TCRdb table keeps only in-frame clones and is missing some. Of roughly 350,000 clones listed, 11% are singletons. The specimen sequenced was naive CD4+ T cells from blood. These TCRs come from a woman in her 30s in good health.

This clone has a handful of counts. The chain combines TRBV6-5 with TRBJ1-2; 11 bases map to TRBD1. The CDR3 is made up of 14 amino acids. V lost 6 bases to trimming and J lost 7 bases; unmatched junction nucleotides: 7. Germline V gene lookup returns CDR1 MNHEY and CDR2 SVGAGI. The CDR3: CASSRGQGASGYTF. For the CDR3, the DNA is TGTGCCAGCAGCCGCGGACAGGGGGCTTCTGGCTACACCTTC.

The chain employs TRBV28 and TRBJ1-2, with TRBD1 as a possible D gene (6 bases). This CDR3 has 13 amino acids. Germline lookup yields CDR1 MDHEN and CDR2 SYDVKM. The V end lost 6 bases, the J end lost 4 bases, and 12 bases lay between the germline ends. CDR3 sequence: CASSPGQFYGYTF. The CDR3 nucleotides are TGTGCCAGCAGCCCCGGACAGTTCTATGGCTACACCTTC.

The rearrangement joins TRBV7-2 to TRBJ2-6; tentatively, D is TRBD1 (6 bases). CDR1 is SGHTA, CDR2 FQGNSA, per germline. This CDR3 contains 15 residues. Trimming stripped 5 bases from V and 3 bases from J, with 11 bases between. The DNA of the CDR3 is TGTGCCAGCAGCCCTACAGGGTTTGGGGCCAACGTCCTGACTTTC. Protein: CASSPTGFGANVLTF.

This sequence joins TRBV7-9 and TRBJ2-3, with a tentative D call TRBD2 (5 bases). Germline V gene data show CDR1 as SEHNR and CDR2 as FQNEAQ (reference sequence). The CDR3 loop spans 11 amino acids. The ends were cut back, 5 bases at V and 8 bases at J, with 8 bases in the middle. Here the CDR3 DNA reads TGTGCCAGCAGCCAAAGCGGTACGCAGTATTTT. Translated: CASSQSGTQYF.

The chain couples TRBV5-6 to TRBJ2-7, with 8 positions matching TRBD1. In germline, CDR1 is SGHDT, CDR2 YYEEEE. The V segment lost 4 bases and the J segment 0 bases; nucleotides outside the gene matches: 6. This CDR3 is built from 15 residues. CDR3 protein: CASSTLDRVSYEQYF. CDR3 nucleotide sequence: TGTGCCAGCAGCACTCTGGACAGGGTCTCCTACGAGCAGTACTTC.

V and J are TRBV7-3 and TRBJ2-1, with unresolved D. Trimming left V 5 bases short and J 6 bases short, with 11 bases between. Per germline, CDR1 SGHTA and CDR2 FQGTGA. CDR3 length: 13 residues. CDR3 sequence: CASSPQEINEQFF. The CDR3 bases are TGTGCCAGCAGCCCCCAAGAGATCAATGAGCAGTTCTTC.

The chain has TRBV11-2 and TRBJ2-6; D might be TRBD1 (6 bases). Trimming shortened V by 5 bases and J by 0 bases, and 14 bases separated the two germline ends. Germline V lookup: CDR1 SGHAT, CDR2 FQNNGV. The CDR3 contains 17 residues. The CDR3: CASSRDTRGSGANVLTF. For the CDR3, the DNA is TGTGCCAGCAGCCGGGACACCCGAGGCTCTGGGGCCAACGTCCTGACTTTC.

This clone was seen more than once but under ten times. This chain connects TRBV9 to TRBJ2-2, with 7 bases that match TRBD1. V gave up 3 bases and J gave up 0 bases; unmatched junction bases: 8. The CDR3 extends over 17 amino acids. Germline CDR1 is SGDLS and CDR2 is YYNGEE. CDR3 sequence reads: CASSGKGGAPNTGELFF. Here the CDR3 DNA reads TGTGCCAGCAGCGGAAAAGGGGGCGCCCCGAACACCGGGGAGCTGTTTTTT.

This clone was observed a few times. The gene calls are TRBV6-5 and TRBJ2-1; 9 bases fit TRBD2. Trimming cost V 4 bases and J 8 bases; bases outside gene matches: 6. The CDR3 contains 14 residues. Germline CDR1 and CDR2: MNHEY and SVGAGI. Here the CDR3 reads CASSSAGGRYEQFF. DNA of the CDR3: TGTGCCAGCAGTTCGGCGGGAGGGCGATATGAGCAGTTCTTC.

The rearrangement joins TRBV2 to TRBJ2-7; tentatively, D is TRBD1 (6 bases). Germline assignment: CDR1 SNHLY and CDR2 FYNNEI. The V gene lost 4 bases and the J gene lost 3 bases, with 13 bases spanning the gap. The CDR3 is made up of 14 amino acids. CDR3 loop: CASSGAGVGYEQYF. CDR3 nucleotide sequence: TGTGCCAGCAGTGGGGCAGGGGTGGGCTACGAGCAGTACTTC.

This clone occurred a few times. J is TRBJ2-1 and V is TRBV5-1, with TRBD1 matching 10 bases. The trim removed 5 bases at V and 3 bases at J, leaving 5 bases unmatched. Germline V gene sequence: CDR1 SGHRS, CDR2 YFSETQ. The CDR3 sequence is 15 residues long. The CDR3 region has the DNA TGCGCCAGCAGACTCGGGACAGGGGTCTACAATGAGCAGTTCTTC. It specifies CASRLGTGVYNEQFF. The full variable domain, completed using reference TRBV5-1 and TRBJ2-1, is KAGVTQTPRYLIKTRGQQVTLSCSPISGHRSVSWYQQTPGQGLQFLFEYFSETQRNKGNFPGRFSGRQFSNSRSEMNVSTLELGDSALYLCASRLGTGVYNEQFFGPGTRLTVL.

The chain employs TRBV7-9 and TRBJ2-7, with D perhaps matching TRBD1 (6 bases). The CDR3 totals 14 residues. V was clipped by 1 base and J by 4 bases, with 11 bases between them. The germline CDR1 and CDR2 sequences are SEHNR and FQNEAQ (reference sequence). This CDR3 is CASSLVGHEYEQYF. The CDR3 DNA follows: TGTGCCAGCAGCTTAGTGGGACACGAATACGAGCAGTACTTC.

The chain uses TRBV4-3 and TRBJ2-3; 7 positions agree with TRBD2. The germline gives CDR1 LGHNA, CDR2 YSLEER. The CDR3 loop spans 15 amino acids. V dropped 0 bases and J dropped 2; count of bases not matched to a gene: 2. CDR3 sequence (DNA): TGCGCCAGCAGCCAAGAGGGGACTATCACAGATACGCAGTATTTT. Its translation: CASSQEGTITDTQYF.

In this sample, this clone turned up a few times. The chain is built from TRBV10-3 and TRBJ1-5; 7 bases align to TRBD1. J gave up 5 bases and V 11 bases, and 9 bases lay outside the gene matches. This CDR3 has 13 residues. Germline lookup yields CDR1 ENHRY and CDR2 SYGVKD. CDR3 bases: TGTGCCGCAGGGACAGAGTTTCATCAGCCCCAGCATTTT. Its protein product is CAAGTEFHQPQHF.

V usage is TRBV11-2 and J usage is TRBJ2-3; 10 bases agree with TRBD2. The V gene end was trimmed by 5 bases and the J gene end by 8 bases; junction bases not matched to a gene: 10. In germline, CDR1 is SGHAT, CDR2 FQNNGV. The CDR3 is made up of 15 amino acids. For the CDR3, the DNA is TGTGCCAGCAGCCTAGGGGCTAGCGGGAGCTCTACGCAGTATTTT. This translates into CASSLGASGSSTQYF.

This chain links TRBV5-6 with TRBJ1-4; perhaps TRBD1 as D (6 bases). Germline CDR1 SGHDT, CDR2 YYEEEE. V was shortened by 3 bases and J by 4 bases, with 22 bases between the two germline ends. This CDR3 spans 18 amino acids. CDR3 amino acids: CASSSYGGVNFGNEKLFF. CDR3 bases: TGTGCCAGCAGCTCCTATGGGGGCGTAAATTTTGGTAATGAAAAACTGTTTTTT.

This clone was counted a few times. The genes are TRBV28 and TRBJ1-2, with 9 bases aligning to TRBD1. The V and J ends lost 6 bases and 5 bases, in that order; junction bases with no gene match: 7. Germline V gene data show CDR1 as MDHEN and CDR2 as SYDVKM. This CDR3 is built from 14 residues. The CDR3 loop is CASRLQGARYGYTF. The DNA for the CDR3 is TGTGCCAGCAGGTTACAGGGGGCTCGGTATGGCTACACCTTC.

The chain uses TRBV2 and TRBJ1-1; 8 bases are a match to TRBD1. Germline V lookup: CDR1 SNHLY, CDR2 FYNNEI. Trimming cost V 3 bases and J 10 bases; bases outside gene matches: 7. This CDR3 spans 13 amino acids. The CDR3 region has the DNA TGTGCCAGCAGTGAGCGTGACAGGGGAACAGCTTTCTTT. This sequence encodes CASSERDRGTAFF.

This clone has a handful of counts. The chain employs TRBV29-1 and TRBJ1-2; TRBD1 matches 10 bases. CDR1 and CDR2 (germline): SQVTM, ANQGSEA. The V and J ends lost 1 base and 1 base, in that order; junction bases with no gene match: 6. This CDR3 is 16 amino acids long. CDR3 sequence: CSVEGTGGTVNYGYTF. DNA of the CDR3: TGCAGCGTTGAAGGGACAGGGGGGACTGTTAACTATGGCTACACCTTC. The full variable domain, with the rest looked up from reference TRBV29-1 and TRBJ1-2, is SAVISQKPSRDICQRGTSLTIQCQVDSQVTMMFWYRQQPGQSLTLIATANQGSEATYESGFVIDKFPISRPNLTFSTLTVSNMSPEDSSIYLCSVEGTGGTVNYGYTFGSGTRLTVV.

The CDR3 nucleotides read TGTGCCAGCAGCGTAGGCGGGATCAACTATGGCTACACCTTC. It yields the protein CASSVGGINYGYTF. The gene calls are TRBV9 and TRBJ1-2; no clear D. CDR3 length: 14 amino acids. V was clipped by 0 bases and J by 2 bases, with 8 bases between them. CDR1 is SGDLS, CDR2 YYNGEE, per germline.

This clone was counted a few times. The chain carries TRBV28 and TRBJ1-1, with D possibly TRBD1 on 5 matching bases. This CDR3 region has 15 residues. The germline V gene encodes CDR1 MDHEN and CDR2 SYDVKM. The V and J ends lost 6 bases and 0 bases respectively, with 14 bases between them. CDR3 residues: CASSPTRQMNTEAFF. The CDR3 DNA reads as TGTGCCAGCAGCCCAACCCGACAGATGAACACTGAAGCTTTCTTT.

The rearrangement links TRBV6-5 to TRBJ1-2, with 8 nucleotides matching TRBD1. The CDR3 totals 15 residues. Germline V gene lookup returns CDR1 MNHEY and CDR2 SVGAGI. V shed 9 bases, J shed 7 bases, and the junction held 16 bases outside the gene matches. CDR3 in amino acids: CASITRWTGNSGYTF. Written as DNA, the CDR3 is TGTGCCAGTATAACAAGATGGACAGGGAATTCTGGCTACACCTTC.

In this sample, this clone turned up a few times. The rearrangement uses TRBV4-3 and TRBJ2-5; D perhaps matches TRBD1 (7 bases). V was shortened by 0 bases and J by 4 bases, with 18 bases between the two germline ends. Per the germline V gene, CDR1 is LGHNA and CDR2 is YSLEER. This CDR3 comprises 17 residues. The DNA for the CDR3 is TGCGCCAGCAGCCAAGACTCGGCGGGTCAGGGGGGAGAGACCCAGTACTTC. Its translation is CASSQDSAGQGGETQYF.

This clone was recorded a few times. The J gene is TRBJ2-7, the V gene TRBV5-4; 7 nucleotides agree with TRBD1. The CDR3 consists of 13 residues. V dropped 4 bases and J dropped 2; count of bases not matched to a gene: 3. The germline CDR1 and CDR2 sequences are SGHNT and YYREEE (reference sequence). The CDR3 nucleotides read TGTGCCAGCAGCCGACAGGGCCCCTACGAGCAGTACTTC. Amino acid sequence: CASSRQGPYEQYF.

CDR3 in amino acids: CASTPRPYNEQFF. CDR3 bases: TGTGCCAGCACCCCTAGGCCCTACAATGAGCAGTTCTTC. The chain couples TRBV7-2 to TRBJ2-1; D is ambiguous. With 7 bases removed from V and 2 bases from J, the gap between germline ends came to 9 bases. CDR3 size: 13 residues. The germline V gene encodes CDR1 SGHTA and CDR2 FQGNSA. The full variable domain, its missing parts supplied by reference TRBV7-2 and TRBJ2-1, is GAGVSQSPSNKVTEKGKDVELRCDPISGHTALYWYRQSLGQGLEFLIYFQGNSAPDKSGLPSDRFSAERTGGSVSTLTIQRTQQEDSAVYLCASTPRPYNEQFFGPGTRLTVL.

This chain uses TRBV7-3 with TRBJ2-2, with D maybe TRBD2 (6 bases). V lost 3 bases, J lost 5 bases, and 10 bases lay in between. This CDR3 is built from 14 residues. Germline-derived CDR1 and CDR2 are SGHTA and FQGTGA. CDR3 DNA: TGTGCCAGCAGCTTTTCCGCGGGGACCGGGGAGCTGTTTTTT. It translates to CASSFSAGTGELFF.

This clone has more than one count but fewer than ten. The chain has TRBV9 and TRBJ2-5; TRBD2 aligns across 9 bases. The J segment lost 0 bases and the V segment lost 6 bases, leaving 6 bases of the junction unmatched. Germline CDR1 reads SGDLS; CDR2 reads YYNGEE. The CDR3 runs to 15 residues. The CDR3 spells CASTLAGGNQETQYF. The CDR3, as DNA: TGTGCCAGCACCCTGGCGGGAGGGAACCAAGAGACCCAGTACTTC.

In regard to this clone: Other DNA sequences in the sample encode the same CDR3. J is TRBJ1-1 and V is TRBV7-2; possible D gene TRBD1, 6 bases. CDR1 and CDR2 from the germline V gene are SGHTA and FQGNSA. The CDR3 spans 15 residues. Trimming took 1 base from V and 1 from J, leaving 10 bases between them. Written as DNA, the CDR3 is TGTGCCAGCAGCTTAGTGGGCAGGGGGAACACTGAAGCTTTCTTT. It yields the protein CASSLVGRGNTEAFF.

This clone appeared once. The chain joins TRBV9 to TRBJ2-1, with unresolved D. CDR1 and CDR2 from the germline V gene are SGDLS and YYNGEE. This CDR3 comprises 15 residues. Deletions cut 0 bases from V and 0 bases from J, with 7 bases between. The CDR3 DNA reads as TGTGCCAGCAGCGTAGGTAGCCTCTCCTACAATGAGCAGTTCTTC. This translates into CASSVGSLSYNEQFF.

This clone turned up a few times. The chain uses TRBV27 and TRBJ2-5, with 7 bases lining up with TRBD1. CDR3 length: 13 residues. Germline trimming cut 7 bases from V and 7 bases from J; bases unmatched to any gene: 9. Per the germline V gene, CDR1 is MNHEY and CDR2 is SMNVEV (reference sequence). In DNA, the CDR3 is TGTGCCAGCAAGACGGCGACAGGGTTGACCCAGTACTTC. Its translation is CASKTATGLTQYF.